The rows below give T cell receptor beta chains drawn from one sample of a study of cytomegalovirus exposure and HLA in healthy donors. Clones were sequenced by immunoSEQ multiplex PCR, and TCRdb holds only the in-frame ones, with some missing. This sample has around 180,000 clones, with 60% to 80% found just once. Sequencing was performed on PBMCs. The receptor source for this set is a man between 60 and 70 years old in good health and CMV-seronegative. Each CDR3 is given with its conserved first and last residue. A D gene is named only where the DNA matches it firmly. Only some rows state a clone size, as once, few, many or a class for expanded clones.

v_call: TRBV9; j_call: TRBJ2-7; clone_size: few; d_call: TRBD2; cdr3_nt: TGTGCCAGCAGCCTAGGGTTGGTAGCGGGAGTCGAGCAGTACTTC; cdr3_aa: CASSLGLVAGVEQYF
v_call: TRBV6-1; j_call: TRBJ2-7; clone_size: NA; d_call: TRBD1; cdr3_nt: TGTGCCAGCAGTGGGACAGGGGCAGGCTACGAGCAGTACTTC; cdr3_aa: CASSGTGAGYEQYF
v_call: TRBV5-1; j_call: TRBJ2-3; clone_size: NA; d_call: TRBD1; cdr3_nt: TGCGCCAGCAGCTTGGAAGGACAGGGTCTCACAGATACGCAGTATTTT; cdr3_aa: CASSLEGQGLTDTQYF
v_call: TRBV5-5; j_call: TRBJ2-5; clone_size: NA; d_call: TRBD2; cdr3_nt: TGTGCCAGCAGCCGTGGACTAGCGGGGGCAGAAGAGACCCAGTACTTC; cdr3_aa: CASSRGLAGAEETQYF
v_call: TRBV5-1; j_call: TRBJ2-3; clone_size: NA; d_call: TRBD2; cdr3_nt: TGCGCCAGCAGCGGCGGGACTAGCGGGGGGAGCGAAAGCACAGATACGCAGTATTTT; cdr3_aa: CASSGGTSGGSESTDTQYF
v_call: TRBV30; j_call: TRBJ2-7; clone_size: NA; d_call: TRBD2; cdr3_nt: TGTGCCTGGAGTTCAGCGGGAGGGTCCTACGAGCAGTACTTC; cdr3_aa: CAWSSAGGSYEQYF
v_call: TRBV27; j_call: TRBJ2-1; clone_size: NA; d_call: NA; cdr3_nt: TGTGCCAGCAGTTTGGGGCACGGGACACCCTCCTACAATGAGCAGTTCTTC; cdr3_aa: CASSLGHGTPSYNEQFF
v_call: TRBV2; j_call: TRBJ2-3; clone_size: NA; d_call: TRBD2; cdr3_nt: TGTGCCAGCAGTGCACTAGCGGGGGGCACAGATACGCAGTATTTT; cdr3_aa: CASSALAGGTDTQYF
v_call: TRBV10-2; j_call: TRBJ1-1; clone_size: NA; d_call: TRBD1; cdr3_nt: TGCGCCAGCAGTGAATATTTACAGGGGGCATACGGCACTGAAGCTTTCTTT; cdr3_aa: CASSEYLQGAYGTEAFF
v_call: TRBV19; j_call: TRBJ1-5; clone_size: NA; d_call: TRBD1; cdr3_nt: TGTGCCAGTAGTACCAGCACAGGGGAAAGACAGCCCCAGCATTTT; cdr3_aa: CASSTSTGERQPQHF
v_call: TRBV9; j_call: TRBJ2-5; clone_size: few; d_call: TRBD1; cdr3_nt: TGTGCCAGCAGCGTCAAGACAGGGTTGAGTGAGACCCAGTACTTC; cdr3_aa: CASSVKTGLSETQYF
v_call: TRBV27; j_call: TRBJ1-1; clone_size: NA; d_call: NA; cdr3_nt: TGTGCCAGCAGTTTAGAAGTGAGCACTGAAGCTTTCTTT; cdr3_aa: CASSLEVSTEAFF
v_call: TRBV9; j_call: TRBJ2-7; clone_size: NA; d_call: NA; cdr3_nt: TGTGCCAGCAGCGTAGCTGAGGGCCCATACGAGCAGTACTTC; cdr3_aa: CASSVAEGPYEQYF
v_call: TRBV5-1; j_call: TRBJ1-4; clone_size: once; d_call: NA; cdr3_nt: TGCGCCAGCAGCACCACAGGGATGGTTGAAAAACTGTTTTTT; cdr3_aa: CASSTTGMVEKLFF
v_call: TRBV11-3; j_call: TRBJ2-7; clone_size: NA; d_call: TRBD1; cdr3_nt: TGTGCCAGCAGCTCCGGGACAGAATACGAGCAGTACTTC; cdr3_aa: CASSSGTEYEQYF
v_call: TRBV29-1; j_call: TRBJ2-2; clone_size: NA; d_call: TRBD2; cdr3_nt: TGCAGCGTAGCCTCTAGCGGGGGGGCCCATACCGGGGAGCTGTTTTTT; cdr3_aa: CSVASSGGAHTGELFF
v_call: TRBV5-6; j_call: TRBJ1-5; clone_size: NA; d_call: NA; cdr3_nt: TGTGCCAGCAGCTTGGGGCAGGGGAAGGGTGTCAATCAGCCCCAGCATTTT; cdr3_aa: CASSLGQGKGVNQPQHF
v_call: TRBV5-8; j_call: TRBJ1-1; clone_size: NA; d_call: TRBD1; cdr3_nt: TGTGCCAGCAGCTTATCGACAGGGATAGGAGGGGACACTGAAGCTTTCTTT; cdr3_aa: CASSLSTGIGGDTEAFF
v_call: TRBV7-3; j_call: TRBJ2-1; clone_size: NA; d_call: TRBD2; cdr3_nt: TGTGCCAGCAGCCCGGTAGCGGGGGGTCCCTTATCCTACAATGAGCAGTTCTTC; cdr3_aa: CASSPVAGGPLSYNEQFF
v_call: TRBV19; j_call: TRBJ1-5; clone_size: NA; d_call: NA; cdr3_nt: TGTGCCAGTAGTCGTCGGTATAGCAATCAGCCCCAGCATTTT; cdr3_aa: CASSRRYSNQPQHF
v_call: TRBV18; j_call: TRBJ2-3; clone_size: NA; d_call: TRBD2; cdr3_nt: TGTGCCAGCTCACCACCGTTCAGAGAAACTAGCGGGTTCACAGATACGCAGTATTTT; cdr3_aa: CASSPPFRETSGFTDTQYF
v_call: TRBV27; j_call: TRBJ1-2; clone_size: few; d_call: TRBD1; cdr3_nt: TGTGCCAGCAGCCCAGGACAGGCGAGGGGCTACACCTTC; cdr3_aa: CASSPGQARGYTF
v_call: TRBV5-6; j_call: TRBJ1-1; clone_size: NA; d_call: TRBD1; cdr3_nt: TGTGCCAGCAGCCCAGAGACAGGGGCACACACTGAAGCTTTCTTT; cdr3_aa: CASSPETGAHTEAFF
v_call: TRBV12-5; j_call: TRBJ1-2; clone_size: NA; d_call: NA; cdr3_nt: TGTGCTAGTGTTAGTGGTAACTATGGCTACACCTTC; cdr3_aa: CASVSGNYGYTF
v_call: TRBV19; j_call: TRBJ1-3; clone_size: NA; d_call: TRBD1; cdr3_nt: TGTGCCAGTAGTCGACGACAGGGGGACTCTGGAAACACCATATATTTT; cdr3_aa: CASSRRQGDSGNTIYF